This T cell receptor beta chain was captured by sequencing in a study of beta chain features in type 1 diabetes. Germline CDR1 and CDR2: SGHDT and YYEEEE. With 2 bases removed from V and 0 bases from J, the gap between germline ends came to 18 bases. The CDR3 sequence is 19 residues long. In regard to this clone: Its antigen is currently unknown.

Expressed TCRB transcripts were sequenced because the entire RNA isolate underwent reverse transcription. Roughly 3.5 million reads per sample on average were obtained from naive, central memory and regulatory T cell samples. Sequenced by immunoSEQ multiplex PCR; TCRdb stores in-frame clones only, minus some. The table shows about 250,000 clones, with about 11% occurring only once. Study-wide results and limits: People with Type 1 diabetes carried modestly yet significantly shorter TCRB CDR3s in all four CD4+ subsets.

This chain connects TRBV5-6 to TRBJ2-6; a weak D match, TRBD2 (5 bases). Sequencing input: naive CD4+ T cells from blood. The receptor was isolated from a man aged 30 to 45 with type 1 diabetes. The DNA for the CDR3 is TGTGCCAGCAGCTTAGGCGGGCCCGAACCCCACTCTGGGGCCAACGTCCTGACTTTC. It specifies CASSLGGPEPHSGANVLTF.